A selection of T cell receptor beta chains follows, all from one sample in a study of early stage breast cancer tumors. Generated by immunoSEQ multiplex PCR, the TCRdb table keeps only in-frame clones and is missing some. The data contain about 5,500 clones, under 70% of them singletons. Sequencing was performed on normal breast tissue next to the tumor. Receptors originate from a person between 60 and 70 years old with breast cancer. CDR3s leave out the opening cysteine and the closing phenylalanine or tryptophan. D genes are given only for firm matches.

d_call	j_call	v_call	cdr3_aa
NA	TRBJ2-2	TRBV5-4	ASNRASNTGELF
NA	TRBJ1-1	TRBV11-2	ASSLRPQMEAF
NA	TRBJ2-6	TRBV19	ASSPTGGANVLT
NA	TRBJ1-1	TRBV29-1	SVGETGRITMGTEAF
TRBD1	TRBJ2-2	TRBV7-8	ASSVYRGGSTGELF
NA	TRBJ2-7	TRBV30	AWSMADYEQY
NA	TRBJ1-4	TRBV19	ASSFGDEKLF
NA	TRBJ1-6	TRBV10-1	ASSEFGHGNSPLH
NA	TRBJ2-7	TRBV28	ASRPPSVSYEQY
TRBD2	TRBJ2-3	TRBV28	ASSPGGGVSTDTQY
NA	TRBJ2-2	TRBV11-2	ASSRTGELF
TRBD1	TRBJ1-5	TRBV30	AWSDPGGQNQPQH
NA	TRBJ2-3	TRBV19	ASSTRDGHTDTQY